A single sample is the source of the 14 T cell receptor beta chains below, sequenced in a study of shared clonotypes between healthy human individuals. Clones were sequenced by immunoSEQ multiplex PCR, and TCRdb holds only the in-frame ones, with some missing. Of approximately 2.1 million clones in the sample, 90% to 95% were seen once. The sample taken for sequencing was naive CD4+ T cells from PBMCs. Subset of the sample: CD45RA+ positively selected. All receptors come from a man younger than 35 in good health. Some clones in this sample may be carry-over from other donors' samples.

This clone occurred once. V and J are TRBV13 and TRBJ2-2; no definite D call. Trimming took off 3 bases at V and 4 bases at J, with 12 bases between the two ends. The germline V gene has CDR1 PRHDT and CDR2 FYEKMQ (reference sequence). The CDR3 spans 15 residues. The CDR3 coding sequence is TGTGCCAGCAGCTTCCGGCGTCGCGGCACCGGGGAGCTGTTTTTT. It codes for CASSFRRRGTGELFF.

This chain connects TRBV7-2 to TRBJ2-3; 9 positions match TRBD2. After removal of 5 bases from V and 0 bases from J, the junction contained 6 bases not matched to a gene. This CDR3 has 16 residues. The germline V gene encodes CDR1 SGHTA and CDR2 FQGNSA. In DNA form, the CDR3 reads TGTGCCAGCAGCAGACGACTAGCGGCTAGCACAGATACGCAGTATTTT. Its translation: CASSRRLAASTDTQYF.

The rearrangement joins TRBV6-5 to TRBJ2-7; D perhaps matches TRBD2 (6 bases). Germline CDR1 MNHEY, CDR2 SVGAGI. The CDR3 spans 14 residues. The V end was cut by 5 bases, the J end by 7 bases, with 18 bases between. As DNA, the CDR3 is TGTGCCAGCAGTCCGGGACGGAGGAGGGATGAGCAGTACTTC. This encodes CASSPGRRRDEQYF.

The chain joins TRBV5-4 to TRBJ2-4; either TRBD1 or TRBD2 may supply D (6 bases each). CDR1 is SGHNT, CDR2 YYREEE, per germline (reference sequence). This CDR3 has 15 amino acids. Trimming pared 3 bases from V and 0 bases from J, leaving 10 bases between. The CDR3 bases are TGTGCCAGCAGCTCAGGGGAGGAAGCCAAAAACATTCAGTACTTC. Its protein product is CASSSGEEAKNIQYF.

A remark on this clone: The identical CDR3 is also encoded by other nucleotide sequences in the sample. The V call is TRBV28, the J call TRBJ2-2; 8 bases align to TRBD1. Trimming took 1 base from V and 5 from J; bases not matched to a gene: 6. The CDR3 extends over 16 amino acids. Per the germline V gene, CDR1 is MDHEN and CDR2 is SYDVKM. CDR3 sequence: CASSLSGQGGTGELFF. CDR3 in DNA: TGTGCCAGCAGTTTATCCGGACAGGGAGGTACCGGGGAGCTGTTTTTT.

The CDR3 here is CASSPRGGLAGLSSYNEQFF. The CDR3 bases are TGTGCCAGCTCACCACGTGGGGGACTAGCGGGACTAAGCTCCTACAATGAGCAGTTCTTC. The chain uses TRBV18 and TRBJ2-1; TRBD2 aligns across 13 bases. This CDR3 is 20 amino acids long. Germline V gives CDR1 KGHSH, CDR2 LQKENI. Trimming cost V 1 base and J 0 bases; bases outside gene matches: 9.

V gene TRBV7-2 combines with J gene TRBJ2-1; 8 bases align to TRBD2. The germline CDR1 and CDR2 sequences are SGHTA and FQGNSA. The CDR3 runs 16 residues. V lost 4 bases and J lost 9; bases outside the gene matches: 14. In nucleotides, the CDR3 is TGTGCCAGCAGCTCCCAGGGACTAGTAACTTTCAGTGAGCAGTTCTTC. This encodes CASSSQGLVTFSEQFF.

This chain joins TRBV7-3 and TRBJ2-3; unclear D gene. Per germline, CDR1 SGHTA and CDR2 FQGTGA. The CDR3 sequence is 16 residues long. With 5 bases removed from V and 1 base from J, the gap between germline ends came to 16 bases. CDR3 sequence (DNA): TGTGCCAGCAGCCCAGGACGGGCTCGGGGCACAGATACGCAGTATTTT. This codes for CASSPGRARGTDTQYF.

With regard to this clone: Other DNA sequences from this sample encode an identical CDR3 as well. The chain carries TRBV5-1 and TRBJ1-1; D uncertain. Trimming stripped 1 base from V and 4 bases from J, with 8 bases between. Per the germline V gene, CDR1 is SGHRS and CDR2 is YFSETQ. The CDR3 totals 13 residues. The CDR3 region is CASSLQGFTEAFF. The CDR3 DNA sequence: TGCGCCAGCAGCTTGCAAGGGTTCACTGAAGCTTTCTTT.

The genes are TRBV4-2 and TRBJ2-7, with 11 positions matching TRBD2. There are 16 residues in the CDR3. Germline V gene data show CDR1 as LGHNA and CDR2 as YNFKEQ. J gave up 4 bases and V 0 bases, and 5 bases lay outside the gene matches. CDR3 in amino acids: CASSQEGTSGPYEQYF. The CDR3 coding sequence is TGTGCCAGCAGCCAAGAGGGGACTAGCGGACCTTACGAGCAGTACTTC.

The chain joins TRBV30 to TRBJ2-1; TRBD2 agrees at 13 bases. Germline CDR1 is GTSNPN and CDR2 is SVGIG (reference sequence). The CDR3 runs 19 residues. V lost 2 bases and J lost 0; bases outside the gene matches: 10. CDR3 in amino acids: CAWSPGLAGVFSSYNEQFF. The CDR3 coding sequence is TGTGCCTGGAGTCCTGGACTAGCGGGAGTCTTTAGCTCCTACAATGAGCAGTTCTTC.

Comments on this clone: One junction end disagrees with the germline gene, perhaps due to a read error. The CDR3 DNA reads TGTGCCAGCAGTTTTGGGAATGGAAAACTGTTTTTT. It encodes CASSFGNGKLFF. The rearrangement joins TRBV28 to TRBJ1-4; D remains unclear. This CDR3 is built from 12 residues. The germline V gene has CDR1 MDHEN and CDR2 SYDVKM.

The J gene is TRBJ2-6, the V gene TRBV7-2; no firm D call. Trimming cost V 2 bases and J 3 bases, with 8 bases left between them. The CDR3 sequence is 15 residues long. The germline gives CDR1 SGHTA, CDR2 FQGNSA. The chain's CDR3 is CASSLPGSGANVLTF. The CDR3 coding sequence is TGTGCCAGCAGCTTACCAGGTAGTGGGGCCAACGTCCTGACTTTC.

The chain combines TRBV30 with TRBJ2-7; D is possibly TRBD1 (5 bases). Trimming took off 0 bases at V and 7 bases at J, with 10 bases between the two ends. Per germline, CDR1 GTSNPN and CDR2 SVGIG (reference sequence). The CDR3 has 12 residues. The CDR3 coding sequence is TGTGCCTGGAGTGTCCCAGGGCTAGAGCAGTACTTC. Translated: CAWSVPGLEQYF.